This passage covers 17 T cell receptor beta chains from one sample sequenced in a study of T cell responses to AZD1222 COVID-19 vaccine. The repertoire was sequenced with immunoSEQ multiplex PCR; TCRdb's copy has only in-frame clones and lacks some. The profile shows 150,000 to 200,000 clones, about 90% of them singletons. This specimen consisted of peripheral blood, obtained 28 days after the second AZD1222 dose. The receptors shown here come from an adult who received the AZD1222 COVID-19 vaccine.

The chain combines TRBV5-4 with TRBJ2-5, with 9 bases matching TRBD1. J gave up 4 bases and V 2 bases, and 12 bases lay outside the gene matches. The CDR3 is 17 residues long. CDR1 SGHNT and CDR2 YYREEE come from the germline V gene (reference sequence). CDR3 protein: CASSLRTGGQGGETQYF. CDR3 sequence (DNA): TGTGCCAGCAGCTTAAGAACAGGGGGCCAAGGGGGAGAGACCCAGTACTTC.

As for this clone: The junction departs from germline at one end; a sequencing error may be responsible. V usage is TRBV6-5 and J usage is TRBJ2-7; no clear D gene. The germline gives CDR1 MNHEY, CDR2 SVGAGI. This CDR3 region has 14 residues. CDR3 bases: TGTGCCAGCAGTAACTCCGGGCTCCCATCCGAGCAGTACTTC. Translating it yields CASSNSGLPSEQYF.

The chain recombines TRBV6-2 or TRBV6-3 with TRBJ1-5; D may be TRBD1 (5 bases). Trimming removed 2 bases at V and 5 bases at J, with 10 bases between. From germline, CDR1 is MNHEY and CDR2 SVGEGT. The CDR3 covers 14 residues. The CDR3 reads CASSYGGGYQPQHF. CDR3 nucleotides: TGTGCCAGCAGTTACGGGGGAGGTTATCAGCCCCAGCATTTT.

This chain links TRBV6-5 with TRBJ1-5; D unclear. Per the germline V gene, CDR1 is MNHEY and CDR2 is SVGAGI. V was trimmed by 7 bases and J by 6 bases, leaving 7 bases between them. The CDR3 extends over 11 amino acids. Here the CDR3 DNA reads TGTGCCAGCAAAGGGAGTCAGCCCCAGCATTTT. Protein: CASKGSQPQHF.

CDR3 nucleotide sequence: TGTGCCAGCAGCCTAAGGACTGGGGGAGGGGATACGCAGTATTTT. As protein: CASSLRTGGGDTQYF. The chain combines TRBV9 with TRBJ2-3; 7 bases are a match to TRBD2. Germline V lookup: CDR1 SGDLS, CDR2 YYNGEE. The CDR3 length is 15 residues. The junction had 11 bases not matched to a gene; V was cut back by 4 bases and J by 6 bases. Using reference TRBV9 and TRBJ2-3 for the parts outside the CDR3, the full variable domain is DSGVTQTPKHLITATGQRVTLRCSPRSGDLSVYWYQQSLDQGLQFLIQYYNGEERAKGNILERFSAQQFPDLHSELNLSSLELGDSALYFCASSLRTGGGDTQYFGPGTRLTVL.

The chain combines TRBV5-4 with TRBJ2-7; D not certain. CDR3 length: 13 residues. Germline V gene lookup returns CDR1 SGHNT and CDR2 YYREEE (reference sequence). The V gene lost 4 bases and the J gene lost 5 bases, with 13 bases spanning the gap. CDR3 coding DNA: TGTGCCAGCAGCATCGGGCCCAAGGACGAGCAGTACTTC. Translating it yields CASSIGPKDEQYF.

V and J are TRBV15 and TRBJ2-1, with D perhaps TRBD1 (5 bases). V was trimmed by 0 bases and J by 0 bases, leaving 12 bases between them. This CDR3 contains 17 residues. Germline CDR1 reads LNHNV; CDR2 reads YYDKDF (reference sequence). The CDR3: CATSRDGAESSYNEQFF. CDR3 in DNA: TGTGCCACCAGCAGAGATGGGGCGGAGAGCTCCTACAATGAGCAGTTCTTC.

This sequence joins TRBV4-3 and TRBJ2-2; no definite D call. The CDR3 totals 15 residues. Deletions cut 0 bases from V and 4 bases from J, with 9 bases between. CDR1 LGHNA and CDR2 YSLEER come from the germline V gene. CDR3 in amino acids: CASSQDQGSTGELFF. The CDR3 DNA follows: TGCGCCAGCAGCCAAGATCAAGGCAGCACCGGGGAGCTGTTTTTT.

The genes are TRBV7-6 and TRBJ2-5; 7 positions match TRBD1. The CDR3 runs 13 residues. V was clipped by 5 bases and J by 5 bases; unmatched bases: 5. Per the germline V gene, CDR1 is SGHVS and CDR2 is FNYEAQ. The CDR3 sequence: CASSRQGPETQYF. CDR3 DNA: TGTGCCAGCAGCCGACAGGGTCCCGAGACCCAGTACTTC. Full variable domain (rest looked up from reference TRBV7-6 and TRBJ2-5): GAGVSQSPRYKVTKRGQDVALRCDPISGHVSLYWYRQALGQGPEFLTYFNYEAQQDKSGLPNDRFSAERPEGSISTLTIQRTEQRDSAMYRCASSRQGPETQYFGPGTRLLVL.

V and J are TRBV28 and TRBJ2-2; TRBD1 aligns across 7 bases. Germline trimming cut 6 bases from V and 3 bases from J; bases unmatched to any gene: 4. The CDR3 extends over 14 amino acids. Germline lookup yields CDR1 MDHEN and CDR2 SYDVKM. For the CDR3, the DNA is TGTGCCAGCAGGACAGGGATGGACACCGGGGAGCTGTTTTTT. Translating gives CASRTGMDTGELFF.

The V gene is TRBV19, the J gene TRBJ2-4; either TRBD1 or TRBD2 may fit D (5 bases each). Trimming removed 3 bases at V and 8 bases at J, with 14 bases between. The length of the CDR3 is 14 residues. Per the germline V gene, CDR1 is LNHDA and CDR2 is SQIVND (reference sequence). The CDR3 DNA follows: TGTGCCAGTAGTATCCGGCAGATGGGGGACATTCAGTACTTC. Encoded protein: CASSIRQMGDIQYF. Filled out from reference TRBV19 and TRBJ2-4, the complete variable domain reads DGGITQSPKYLFRKEGQNVTLSCEQNLNHDAMYWYRQDPGQGLRLIYYSQIVNDFQKGDIAEGYSVSREKKESFPLTVTSAQKNPTAFYLCASSIRQMGDIQYFGAGTRLSVL.

The V and J genes are TRBV30 and TRBJ2-5, with a weak D call TRBD2 (6 bases). Trimming left V 0 bases short and J 5 bases short, with 10 bases between. This CDR3 contains 13 residues. CDR1 GTSNPN and CDR2 SVGIG come from the germline V gene (reference sequence). CDR3 nucleotides: TGTGCCTGGAGTGTAGGAGGGATGGAGACCCAGTACTTC. It codes for CAWSVGGMETQYF.

CDR3 loop: CASSRSTGELFF. The CDR3 DNA is TGTGCCAGCAGTCGAAGCACCGGGGAGCTGTTTTTT. This chain joins TRBV12-3 or TRBV12-4 and TRBJ2-2; D is uncertain. CDR3 length equals 12 residues. Trimming took 5 bases from V and 4 from J, leaving 5 bases between them.

This sequence joins TRBV28 and TRBJ2-7, with D perhaps matching TRBD1 (6 bases). The CDR3 consists of 15 residues. The germline V gene encodes CDR1 MDHEN and CDR2 SYDVKM. The ends were cut back, 6 bases at V and 9 bases at J, with 24 bases in the middle. The CDR3 reads CASRTGTYEGWAQYF. The CDR3 nucleotides are TGTGCCAGCAGGACCGGGACATACGAGGGATGGGCGCAGTACTTC.

The chain carries TRBV4-1 and TRBJ1-3; TRBD1 aligns across 7 bases. Germline V gene data show CDR1 as MGHRA and CDR2 as YSYEKL. V was clipped by 2 bases and J by 4 bases; unmatched bases: 5. There are 15 residues in the CDR3. The CDR3 sequence is CASSQPGTAGNTIYF. CDR3 bases: TGCGCCAGCAGCCAACCCGGGACAGCCGGAAACACCATATATTTT.

The genes are TRBV6-5 and TRBJ1-5; a possible D gene is TRBD1 (6 bases). The CDR3 consists of 15 residues. Germline V CDR1 and CDR2: MNHEY, SVGAGI. V was clipped by 4 bases and J by 3 bases, with 13 bases between them. Here the CDR3 reads CASSSATGFNQPQHF. The CDR3, as DNA: TGTGCCAGCAGTTCAGCCACAGGGTTCAATCAGCCCCAGCATTTT.

This clone has only one observation. V and J are TRBV19 and TRBJ2-5; no clear D gene. The CDR3 has 14 amino acids. In germline, CDR1 is LNHDA, CDR2 SQIVND (reference sequence). V was clipped by 5 bases and J by 5 bases, with 15 bases between them. For the CDR3, the DNA is TGTGCCAGTAGTGTGCAGGCCCTAGGGGAGACCCAGTACTTC. Translated, it gives CASSVQALGETQYF.